The 14 T cell receptor beta chains listed next were all sequenced from one sample in a study of low-dose radiotherapy and immunotherapy resistance in tumors. Primers targeting TRAV and TRBV primed first-strand cDNA, covering alpha and beta chains. With a constant-region primer and a V-primer adapter, TCRs were subjected to about 20 PCR cycles of amplification. One entry per CDR3 protein, called by TCRdb with MiXCR from the reads. This table holds tens of thousands of distinct CDR3 sequences, 8% to 10% found once. Stated time point: before trial treatment. The material was PBMCs, obtained before treatment. Receptor source: a male donor with prostate cancer.

This clonotype was seen repeatedly, ten times or more. This sequence joins TRBV29-1 and TRBJ1-1; D perhaps matches TRBD1 (5 bases). From germline, CDR1 is SQVTM and CDR2 ANQGSEA. V was clipped by 5 bases and J by 2 bases, with 9 bases between them. The CDR3 totals 12 residues. The CDR3 is CSVSGSNTEAFF. CDR3 sequence (DNA): TGCAGCGTTTCAGGGAGCAACACTGAAGCTTTCTTT.

There are many counts of this clonotype. V gene TRBV30 combines with J gene TRBJ2-5, with D possibly being TRBD1 (6 bases). In germline, CDR1 is GTSNPN, CDR2 SVGIG (reference sequence). V dropped 5 bases and J dropped 0 bases, with 10 bases sitting between them. The CDR3 is 13 residues long. The chain's CDR3 is CAWDRTYQETQYF. The CDR3 region has the DNA TGTGCCTGGGACAGGACTTACCAAGAGACCCAGTACTTC.

The sample holds many counts of this clonotype. V is TRBV5-4 and J is TRBJ1-1, with 11 bases fitting TRBD1. Unmatched junction bases numbered 8, after V lost 4 bases and J lost 3 bases. The CDR3 is 16 amino acids. Germline V CDR1 and CDR2: SGHNT, YYREEE (reference sequence). In DNA, the CDR3 is TGTGCCAGCAGCCGGGACAGGGGGACGTGGGACACTGAAGCTTTCTTT. This translates into CASSRDRGTWDTEAFF.

There are many counts of this clonotype. This chain joins TRBV7-3 and TRBJ1-1, with unresolved D. With 5 bases removed from V and 1 base from J, the gap between germline ends came to 8 bases. CDR1 and CDR2 (germline): SGHTA, FQGTGA. CDR3 length: 13 residues. CDR3 DNA: TGTGCCAGCAGCGTTAGTGCGAACACTGAAGCTTTCTTT. Its protein product is CASSVSANTEAFF.

In its sample, this clonotype was seen many times. This chain uses TRBV20-1 with TRBJ1-5, with 7 bases aligning to TRBD1. V was pared by 5 bases and J by 0 bases, with 7 bases of the junction left unmatched. Germline V gene sequence: CDR1 DFQATT, CDR2 SNEGSKA (reference sequence). This CDR3 contains 15 residues. In DNA form, the CDR3 reads TGCAGTGCTCAGGACAGGTGGGATAGCAATCAGCCCCAGCATTTT. Its translation: CSAQDRWDSNQPQHF.

In this sample, this clonotype turned up many times. The chain couples TRBV4-2 to TRBJ2-7; 9 bases line up with TRBD2. In germline, CDR1 is LGHNA, CDR2 YNFKEQ. The CDR3 consists of 15 residues. V gave up 2 bases and J gave up 7 bases; unmatched junction bases: 9. The CDR3 DNA reads as TGTGCCAGCAGCCAACAAAGCGGGGGGTTGGGGGAGCAGTACTTC. Amino acid sequence: CASSQQSGGLGEQYF.

This clonotype was counted ten times or more. The rearrangement links TRBV18 to TRBJ2-5; 10 positions match TRBD2. The CDR3 runs to 14 residues. V shed 6 bases and J 2 bases; nucleotides not matched to a gene: 3. Germline V gives CDR1 KGHSH, CDR2 LQKENI. CDR3 DNA sequence: TGTGCCAGCTCTCCAGCGGGAGGGCAAGAGACCCAGTACTTC. Its protein product is CASSPAGGQETQYF. Combining the CDR3 with reference TRBV18 and TRBJ2-5 gives the whole variable domain NAGVMQNPRHLVRRRGQEARLRCSPMKGHSHVYWYRQLPEEGLKFMVYLQKENIIDESGMPKERFSAEFPKEGPSILRIQQVVRGDSAAYFCASSPAGGQETQYFGPGTRLLVL.

In this sample, this clonotype turned up many times. The chain employs TRBV7-6 and TRBJ1-2; D is possibly TRBD1 (6 bases). V shed 0 bases and J shed 4 bases, with 12 bases lying between them. The CDR3 contains 15 residues. In germline, CDR1 is SGHVS, CDR2 FNYEAQ. CDR3 region: CASSLAIGDIYGYTF. Here the CDR3 DNA reads TGTGCCAGCAGCTTAGCCATAGGGGACATCTATGGCTACACCTTC.

This clonotype was recorded many times. V and J are TRBV29-1 and TRBJ2-3, with 8 bases fitting TRBD2. V trimming: 4 bases; J trimming: 0 bases; junction bases outside the gene matches: 6. This CDR3 spans 15 amino acids. Germline CDR1 SQVTM, CDR2 ANQGSEA. The CDR3 spells CSVAAAGGSTDTQYF. CDR3 DNA: TGCAGCGTTGCGGCGGCGGGGGGTAGCACAGATACGCAGTATTTT.

This clonotype was observed at least ten times. The genes are TRBV4-2 and TRBJ2-7, with TRBD2 identical over 13 bases. The V gene's germline CDR1 is LGHNA and CDR2 YNFKEQ. The CDR3 spans 18 residues. V lost 0 bases, J lost 7 bases, and 12 bases stayed unmatched. CDR3 sequence reads: CASSQEGTSGASRSEQYF. CDR3 sequence (DNA): TGTGCCAGCAGCCAAGAGGGGACTAGCGGGGCGAGCAGGTCTGAGCAGTACTTC.

This clonotype was counted at least ten times. The CDR3 bases are TGCAGCGCGGGAAGGATGGACTACAATGAGCAGTTCTTC. As protein: CSAGRMDYNEQFF. V is TRBV29-1 and J is TRBJ2-1; maybe TRBD2 (5 bases). Trimming pared 7 bases from V and 3 bases from J, leaving 13 bases between. In germline, CDR1 is SQVTM, CDR2 ANQGSEA. The CDR3 spans 13 residues.

In its sample, this clonotype was seen many times. The V gene is TRBV4-2, the J gene TRBJ2-3; D not certain. CDR3 length equals 13 residues. CDR1 LGHNA and CDR2 YNFKEQ come from the germline V gene. Trimming took 2 bases from V and 6 from J, leaving 9 bases between them. The CDR3 DNA is TGTGCCAGCAGCCAAACACCGAAGGATACGCAGTATTTT. It encodes CASSQTPKDTQYF.

This clonotype was recorded many times. This rearrangement joins TRBV18 to TRBJ2-1; 14 nucleotides agree with TRBD2. The V gene's germline CDR1 is KGHSH and CDR2 LQKENI. The ends lost 8 bases at V and 9 bases at J; junction bases unmatched: 6. This CDR3 is built from 14 residues. The CDR3 spells CASTPGLAGVEQFF. In DNA form, the CDR3 reads TGTGCCAGCACTCCGGGACTAGCGGGAGTTGAGCAGTTCTTC.

This clonotype was seen at least ten times. The chain carries TRBV11-2 and TRBJ2-1; TRBD2 might be the D (7 bases). This CDR3 is built from 17 residues. V dropped 1 base and J dropped 0 bases, with 13 bases sitting between them. Germline-derived CDR1 and CDR2 are SGHAT and FQNNGV. CDR3 residues: CASSLVGGALSYNEQFF. CDR3 in DNA: TGTGCCAGCAGCTTAGTAGGGGGGGCCCTCTCCTACAATGAGCAGTTCTTC.